This T cell receptor beta chain appears in the sequencing data of a study of beta chain features in type 1 diabetes. The study, taken as a whole, reports: Significant though moderate, a shortening of TCRB CDR3s appeared in all four CD4+ subsets of Type 1 diabetes patients.

Points on this clone: Its cognate antigen is unknown.

The CDR3 sequence is 12 residues long. The trim removed 4 bases at V and 6 bases at J, leaving 4 bases unmatched. Germline-derived CDR1 and CDR2 are GTSNPN and SVGIG (reference sequence). One heparinised blood draw averaging around 100 mL was given by each donor. Each of the CD4+ naive, central memory, regulatory and stem cell-like memory populations was sorted via CD45RO/CCR7/CD25/CD127/CD95/CD27. Expressed TCRB transcripts were sequenced because the entire RNA isolate underwent reverse transcription. TCRdb's copy holds only in-frame clones and misses some; the assay was immunoSEQ multiplex PCR. The sample lists 130,000 to 150,000 clones; approximately 13% were seen once.

The sequencing sample was made of central memory CD4+ T cells from blood. The chain links TRBV30 to TRBJ1-2; TRBD1 agrees at 8 bases. This clonotype was obtained from a man younger than 35 with type 1 diabetes. Here the CDR3 DNA reads TGTGCCTGGATGACGGGACAGGATGGCTACACCTTC. The encoded protein is CAWMTGQDGYTF.